This T cell receptor beta chain was observed in a study of T cell changes during pregnancy in multiple sclerosis (dated by TCRdb to about 2019). With regard to the full study: In women with multiple sclerosis, the researchers looked at how the T cell repertoire shifted as pregnancy progressed.

On this clone itself: Its specific antigen is unknown. Base qualities are missing; no much larger clone stands one base away.

V gives up 4 bases and J gives up 9 bases, and the segment between their germline ends measures 18 bases. Measured from the cysteine to the phenylalanine, the CDR3 is 14 residues long. The only DNA kept is the CDR3, 42 bases in frame from the first base. Via the germline V gene, CDR1 is SGDLS and CDR2 YYNGEE. Library preparation employed the immunoSEQ multiplex PCR assay. TCRdb took over this immuneACCESS table, retaining in-frame rearrangements with V and J assigned. Such tables are incomplete; in checked studies, under half of the missing clones stem from an unresolved V gene, and the remainder is unexplained. The sample table records tens of thousands of clones; around 87% of these occur just once. The leading ten clones occupy about 0.6% of the sample.

Recombination connected TRBV9 to TRBJ2-3, with the D segment identity uncertain. This sequence was found in a female donor with multiple sclerosis, enrolled in a pregnancy study. Specimen: CD4+ T cells from peripheral blood mononuclear cells, collected in the second trimester of pregnancy. Read as DNA, the sequence is TGTGCCAGCAGCCCAGTAGAGGCCGCCGGCACGCAGTATTTT. It encodes CASSPVEAAGTQYF.